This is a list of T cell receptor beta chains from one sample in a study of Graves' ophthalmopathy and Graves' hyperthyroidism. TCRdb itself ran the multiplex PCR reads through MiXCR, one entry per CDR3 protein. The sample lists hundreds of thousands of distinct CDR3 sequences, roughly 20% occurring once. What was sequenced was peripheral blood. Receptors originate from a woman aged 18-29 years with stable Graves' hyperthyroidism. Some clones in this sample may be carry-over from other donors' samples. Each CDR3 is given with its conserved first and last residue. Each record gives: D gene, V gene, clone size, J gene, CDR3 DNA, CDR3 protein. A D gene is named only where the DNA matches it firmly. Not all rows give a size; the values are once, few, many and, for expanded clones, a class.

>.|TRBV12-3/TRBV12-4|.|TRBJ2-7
TGTGCCAGCAGTGCCTTCCGCGAGCAGTACTTC
CASSAFREQYF
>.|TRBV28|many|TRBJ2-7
TGTGCCACCAGAAGGAGGGGGCGGGAGCGACCCTACGAGCAGTACTTC
CATRRRGRERPYEQYF
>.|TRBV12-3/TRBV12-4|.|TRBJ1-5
TGTGCCAGCAGGCCGCAACAGGGTAGGATTCAGCCCCAGCATTTT
CASRPQQGRIQPQHF
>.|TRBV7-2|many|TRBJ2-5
TGTGCCAGCAGCTCAAATAGTGGTAAAGAGACCCAGTACTTC
CASSSNSGKETQYF
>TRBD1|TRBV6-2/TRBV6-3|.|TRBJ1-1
TGTGCCAGCAGTTACCCGGGATCGGTCTTGGGACCGTACTACAGGGGGGACACTGAAGCTTTCTTT
CASSYPGSVLGPYYRGDTEAFF
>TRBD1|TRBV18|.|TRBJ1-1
TGTGCCAGCTCGGACTCCTCAAAGGGGGCAACTGAAGCTTTCTTT
CASSDSSKGATEAFF
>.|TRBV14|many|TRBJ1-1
TGTGCCAGCAGTATACACACTGAAGCTTTCTTT
CASSIHTEAFF
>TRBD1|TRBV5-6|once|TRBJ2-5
TGTGCCAGCAGCTTGAGGATGGCGACAGGGTACCAAGAGACCCAGTACTTC
CASSLRMATGYQETQYF
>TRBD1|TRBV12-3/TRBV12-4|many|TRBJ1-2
TGTGCCAGCACTAGACAGGGGAACTATGGCTACACCTTC
CASTRQGNYGYTF
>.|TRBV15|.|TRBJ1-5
TGTGCCACCAGCAGAGATCGGAGGTATAGCAATCAGCCCCAGCATTTT
CATSRDRRYSNQPQHF
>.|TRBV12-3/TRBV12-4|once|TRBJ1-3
TGTGCCAGCAGTTTACAATCTGGAAACACCATATATTTT
CASSLQSGNTIYF
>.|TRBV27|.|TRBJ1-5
TGTGCCAGCAGTCCCGTCGCGCTGGGCAATCAGCCCCAGCATTTT
CASSPVALGNQPQHF
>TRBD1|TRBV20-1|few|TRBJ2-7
TGCAGTGCTAGGGGCGGGACAGGGTCGGGGGAGCAGTACTTC
CSARGGTGSGEQYF
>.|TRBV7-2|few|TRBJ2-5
TGTGCCAGCAGCTCCGGACTGGACCTTCAAGAGACCCAGTACTTC
CASSSGLDLQETQYF
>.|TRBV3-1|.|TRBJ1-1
TGTGCCAGCAGCCAATTCTTAAATGTGAACACTGAAGCTTTCTTT
CASSQFLNVNTEAFF
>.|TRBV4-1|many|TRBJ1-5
TGCGCCAGCAGCCAAGGTGACACTTTTTATAGCAATCAGCCCCAGCATTTT
CASSQGDTFYSNQPQHF
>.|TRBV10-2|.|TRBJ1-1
TGCGCCAGCAGTATGATGGCGAACACTGAAGCTTTCTTT
CASSMMANTEAFF
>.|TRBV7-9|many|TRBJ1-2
TGTGCCAGCAGCTTAGTAGGTTTTAACTATGGCTACACCTTC
CASSLVGFNYGYTF
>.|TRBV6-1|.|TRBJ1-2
TGTGCCAGAGGGATTCCGGGGGACTATGGCTACACCTTC
CARGIPGDYGYTF
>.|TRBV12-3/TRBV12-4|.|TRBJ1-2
TGTGCCAGCAGTTTCGGGGGTCGAAGAGGCTACACCTTC
CASSFGGRRGYTF
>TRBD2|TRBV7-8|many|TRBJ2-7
TGTGCCAGCAGCTTAATGGGACTAGCGGGAGTCTCATACTTC
CASSLMGLAGVSYF
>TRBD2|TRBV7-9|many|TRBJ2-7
TGTGCCAGCAGCCCACCCCTACTAGCGGAGGGCGAGCAGTACTTC
CASSPPLLAEGEQYF
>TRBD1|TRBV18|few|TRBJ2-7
TGTGCCAGCTCGTGGGGGACAGGGGCTGACGAGCAGTACTTC
CASSWGTGADEQYF
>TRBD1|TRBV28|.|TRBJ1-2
TGCGCAGGGGGGGGCCGTTATGGCTACACCTTC
CAGGGRYGYTF
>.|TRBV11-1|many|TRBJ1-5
TGTGCCAGCAGCTTAGGGGCGGGCAATAGCAATCAGCCCCAGCATTTT
CASSLGAGNSNQPQHF
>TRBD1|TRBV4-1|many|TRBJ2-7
TGCGCCAGCAGCCAAGGAAAGTCAGGGACAGGGTCCTACGAGCAGTACTTC
CASSQGKSGTGSYEQYF
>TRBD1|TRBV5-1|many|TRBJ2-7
TGCGCCAGCAGCTGGGGGACAGACGCACCCGAGCAGTACTTC
CASSWGTDAPEQYF
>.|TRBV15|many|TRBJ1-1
TGTGCCACCAGCAGAGATCAAGGCAATGAAGCTTTCTTT
CATSRDQGNEAFF
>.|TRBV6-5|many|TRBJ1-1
TGTGCCAGCAGTTCACGTTCCGACACTGAAGCTTTCTTT
CASSSRSDTEAFF
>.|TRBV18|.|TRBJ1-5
TGTGCCAGCTCGTCAGGGTTCAGTCAGCCCCAGCATTTT
CASSSGFSQPQHF
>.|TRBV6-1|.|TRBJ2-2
TGTGCCAGCAGTGATGTAGGGGCCATAAAAAACACCGGGGAGCTGTTTTTT
CASSDVGAIKNTGELFF
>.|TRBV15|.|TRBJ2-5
TGTGCCACCAGCAGAGCACTCCTCCAAGAGACCCAGTACTTC
CATSRALLQETQYF
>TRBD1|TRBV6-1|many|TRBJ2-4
TGTGCCAGCAGTCCGACGGGACAGATAAACATTCAGTACTTC
CASSPTGQINIQYF
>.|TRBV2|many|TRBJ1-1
TGTGCCAGCAGTGAAATTCCCGGGACGGGGAACACTGAAGCTTTCTTT
CASSEIPGTGNTEAFF
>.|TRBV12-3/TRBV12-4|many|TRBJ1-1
TGTGCCAGCAGTTCCACGGGGAGGATGGACACTGAAGCTTTCTTT
CASSSTGRMDTEAFF
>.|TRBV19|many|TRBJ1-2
TGTGCCAGTAGTCCCCTAACAGAAGCTAACTATGGCTACACCTTC
CASSPLTEANYGYTF
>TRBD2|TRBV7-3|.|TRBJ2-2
TGTGCCAGCAGCTTAGGGGGGGTAGGCACCGGGGAGCTGTTTTTT
CASSLGGVGTGELFF
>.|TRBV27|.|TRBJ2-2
TGTGCCAGCATCCAATCGCCGGCAGGGCTAGCCGGGGAGCTGTTTTTT
CASIQSPAGLAGELFF
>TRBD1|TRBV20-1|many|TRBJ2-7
TGCAGTGCTAGAGTTCAGGGGGCAAACGAGCAGTACTTC
CSARVQGANEQYF
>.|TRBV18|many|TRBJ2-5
TGTGCCAGCTCACCACCGGCCCCCACGTACCAAGAGACCCAGTACTTC
CASSPPAPTYQETQYF
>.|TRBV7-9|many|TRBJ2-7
TGTGCCAGCAGCTTAGTGCCAGCCTACGAGCAGTACTTC
CASSLVPAYEQYF
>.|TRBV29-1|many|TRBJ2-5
TGCAGCGTTGATCTGGTGGCAGAGACCCAGTACTTC
CSVDLVAETQYF
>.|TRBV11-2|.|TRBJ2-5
TGTGCCAGCAGCTTAGTTGGATCCAGGGAAGAGACCCAGTACTTC
CASSLVGSREETQYF
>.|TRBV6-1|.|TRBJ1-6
TGTGCCAGCAGGACGACAGGATTTAATTCACCCCTCCACTTT
CASRTTGFNSPLHF
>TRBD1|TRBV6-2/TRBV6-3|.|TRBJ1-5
TGTGCCAGCAGTTTCGGGACAGGCCAACAGCCCCAGCATTTT
CASSFGTGQQPQHF
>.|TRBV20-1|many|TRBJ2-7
TGCAGTGCTAGAGAAAGGGAGCACCGGGACCACAGCTACGAGCAGTACTTC
CSAREREHRDHSYEQYF
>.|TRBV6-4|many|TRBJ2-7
TGTGCCAGCATTCCCGGAGGGGACGAGCAGTACTTC
CASIPGGDEQYF
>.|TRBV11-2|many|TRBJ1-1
TGTGCCAGCAGCTTAGGGATCGAGGGGGGATGGTTGAACACTGAAGCTTTCTTT
CASSLGIEGGWLNTEAFF
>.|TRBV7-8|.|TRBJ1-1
TGTGCCAGCAGCTTACCTTATGGAGGGGCGGAAACTGAAGCTTTCTTT
CASSLPYGGAETEAFF
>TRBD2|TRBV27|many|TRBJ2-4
TGTGCCAGCACCCCGGGGACTAGAGCCAAAAACATTCAGTACTTC
CASTPGTRAKNIQYF
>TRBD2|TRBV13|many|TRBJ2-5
TGTGCCAGCAGCTCCCCGGGGGAGGGAGAAGAGACCCAGTACTTC
CASSSPGEGEETQYF
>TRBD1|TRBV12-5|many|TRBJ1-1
TGTGCTAGTGGTTTGGTACTCCCTGTTACCGGGACAGAGAACACTGAAGCTTTCTTT
CASGLVLPVTGTENTEAFF
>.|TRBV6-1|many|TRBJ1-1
TGTGCCAGCAACCCAGCACGGGGGGGCCGGGCTTTCTTT
CASNPARGGRAFF